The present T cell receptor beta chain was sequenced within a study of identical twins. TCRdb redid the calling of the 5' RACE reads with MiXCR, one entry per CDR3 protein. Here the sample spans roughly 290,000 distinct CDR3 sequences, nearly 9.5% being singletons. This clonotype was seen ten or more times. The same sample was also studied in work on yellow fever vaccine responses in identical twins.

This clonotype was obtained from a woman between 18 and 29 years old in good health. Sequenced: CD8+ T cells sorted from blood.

The DNA for the CDR3 is TGTGCCAGCAGCACATGGACAGAAGTAAACAATGAGCAGTTCTTC. Translating gives CASSTWTEVNNEQFF. V usage is TRBV27 and J usage is TRBJ2-1; D may be TRBD1 (6 bases). V lost 6 bases and J lost 5, with 17 bases in between. Germline CDR1 MNHEY, CDR2 SMNVEV (reference sequence). This CDR3 has 15 residues.